The sequence of this T cell receptor (beta chain) was determined in a study of cytomegalovirus exposure and HLA in healthy donors. Study-wide points: TCR beta chains numbering some 160 were designated cytomegalovirus-associated.

Points on this clone: Its target is not known.

The germline CDR1 and CDR2 sequences are SQVTM and ANQGSEA. This CDR3 is built from 15 residues. PCR primers comprised 60 Vbeta and 13 Jbeta primers. TCRdb keeps only in-frame clones here, not all; method: immunoSEQ multiplex PCR. Here the sample spans 60,000 to 80,000 clones, about 77% being singletons. The chain links TRBV29-1 to TRBJ1-2; 12 nucleotides agree with TRBD1. This receptor was identified in a woman aged 25 to 39 in good health and CMV-seronegative. Sequencing was done on a sample of PBMCs. The CDR3 loop reads CNVGGTGGVNYGYTF. The CDR3 DNA reads TGCAACGTGGGGGGGACAGGGGGCGTAAACTATGGCTACACCTTC.